This entry is about one TCR beta chain. How the authors handled the data: Estimation of nucleated cell counts was performed using reference gene primer amplification. Libraries were prepared by immunoSEQ multiplex PCR; TCRdb keeps only in-frame clonotypes and omits some of them. V and J calls and clone size are those listed in that table; D and trimming were worked out from the DNA. The sample has 130,000 or so clones, approximately 84% seen once. Individuals aged about 18 to 90 years were recruited from about two dozen US areas. Assignment of participants to cohorts was predicated upon participant-reported clinical history. The sample comes from a study of blood T cell repertoires in COVID-19. The origin of this receptor is a woman aged 45-59 years with acute COVID-19. The sequenced sample consisted of PBMCs or T cells enriched from blood (not recorded which).

The CDR3 bases are TGTGCCAGCAGCTCCCGACAGGGTTGGGAGGAGACCCAGTACTTC. This sequence encodes CASSSRQGWEETQYF. The chain links TRBV7-8 to TRBJ2-5; 7 nucleotides line up with TRBD1. CDR3 length: 15 residues. In germline, CDR1 is SGHVS, CDR2 FQNEAQ. With V trimmed by 4 bases and J by 5 bases, 10 bases remained unmatched.